This note documents a single T cell receptor beta chain sequence. CDR3 length: 15 residues. The germline gives CDR1 MNHNY, CDR2 SVGAGI (reference sequence). The V segment lost 6 bases and the J segment 0 bases; nucleotides outside the gene matches: 7. Generated by immunoSEQ multiplex PCR, the TCRdb table keeps only in-frame clones and is missing some. The data contain more than 20,000 clones, approximately 70% of them singletons. The record originates from a study of OX40 agonist ivuxolimab in advanced cancers. This clonotype was obtained from an adult with an advanced solid tumor such as melanoma, head and neck, liver or kidney cancer. Material: CD4+ or CD8+ T cells sorted from blood, obtained in a trial of the OX40 agonist ivuxolimab. The rearrangement uses TRBV6-6 and TRBJ2-7, with 8 nucleotides matching TRBD2. The CDR3 loop is CASSFGGGSSYEQYF. CDR3 sequence (DNA): TGTGCCAGCAGCTTCGGGGGGGGCAGCTCCTACGAGCAGTACTTC.